These 2 T cell receptor beta chains share one sample of origin, sequenced in a study of control samples from healthy donors and cancer patients. This table comes from immunoSEQ multiplex PCR, and its TCRdb copy is limited to in-frame clones, with some not included. There are approximately 70,000 clones in the sample; just under 90% occur only once, and under 20% lies in the top ten. The sequenced sample was PBMCs. The receptor set was obtained from a man aged 55 to 69 with lung cancer.

The J gene is TRBJ1-5, the V gene TRBV30, with D unresolved. Germline V CDR1 and CDR2: GTSNPN, SVGIG (reference sequence). V shed 1 base and J shed 0 bases, with 7 bases lying between them. The CDR3 extends over 14 amino acids. The CDR3 spells CAWSGPYSNQPQHF. CDR3 DNA sequence: TGTGCCTGGAGTGGACCCTATAGCAATCAGCCCCAGCATTTT. Full variable domain (remainder filled in from reference TRBV30 and TRBJ1-5): SQTIHQWPATLVQPVGSPLSLECTVEGTSNPNLYWYRQAAGRGLQLLFYSVGIGQISSEVPQNLSASRPQDRQFILSSKKLLLSDSGFYLCAWSGPYSNQPQHFGDGTRLSIL.

This chain connects TRBV6-6 to TRBJ1-2; D call uncertain. CDR1 is MNHNY and CDR2 is SVGAGI in the germline V gene (reference sequence). V lost 3 bases to trimming and J lost 2 bases, with 13 bases between them. The CDR3 runs 15 residues. The CDR3 loop reads CASSYEKGNNYGYTF. Written as DNA, the CDR3 is TGTGCCAGCAGTTATGAGAAGGGAAACAACTATGGCTACACCTTC.